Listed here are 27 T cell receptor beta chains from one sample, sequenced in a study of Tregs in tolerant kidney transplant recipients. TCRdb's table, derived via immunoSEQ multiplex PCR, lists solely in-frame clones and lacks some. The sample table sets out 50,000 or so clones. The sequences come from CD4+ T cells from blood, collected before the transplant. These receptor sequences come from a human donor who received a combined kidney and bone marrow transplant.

The CDR3 bases that were read are TGTGCCAGTAGTATACTAGCGGTAGCCAAAAACATT. It translates to CASSILAVAKNI. The whole CDR3 sequence is CASSILAVAKNIQYF. This chain uses TRBV19 with TRBJ2-4; TRBD2 matches at 7 bases. The missing CDR3 end, 3 residues past where the read stops, is filled in from the germline J gene. This CDR3 comprises 15 residues. The V and J ends lost 2 bases and 0 bases, in that order; junction bases with no gene match: 1. Germline V gives CDR1 LNHDA, CDR2 SQIVND (reference sequence).

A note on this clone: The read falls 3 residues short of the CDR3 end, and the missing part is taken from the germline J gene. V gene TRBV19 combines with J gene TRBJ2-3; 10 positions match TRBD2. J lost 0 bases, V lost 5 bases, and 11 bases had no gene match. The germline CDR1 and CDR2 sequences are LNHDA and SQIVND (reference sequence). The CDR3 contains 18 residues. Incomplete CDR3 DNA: TGTGCCAGTAGTGGGAGATTTGGACTAGCGGAAAGCACAGATACG. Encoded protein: CASSGRFGLAESTDT. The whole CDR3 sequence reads CASSGRFGLAESTDTQYF.

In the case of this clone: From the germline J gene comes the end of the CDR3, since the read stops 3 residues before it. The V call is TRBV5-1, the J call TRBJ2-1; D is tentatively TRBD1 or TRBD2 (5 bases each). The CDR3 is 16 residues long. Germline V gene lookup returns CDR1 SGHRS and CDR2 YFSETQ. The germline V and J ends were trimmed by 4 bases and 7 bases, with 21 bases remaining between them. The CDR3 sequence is CASSLGVGQGRNEQFF. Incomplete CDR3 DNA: TGCGCCAGCAGCCTGGGAGTAGGACAAGGAAGGAATGAG.

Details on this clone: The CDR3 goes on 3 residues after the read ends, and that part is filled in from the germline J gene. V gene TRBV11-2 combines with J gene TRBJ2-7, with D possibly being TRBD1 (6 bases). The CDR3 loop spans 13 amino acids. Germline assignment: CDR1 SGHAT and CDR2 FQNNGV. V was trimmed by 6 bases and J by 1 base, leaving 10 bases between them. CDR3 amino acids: CASRKTGSYEQYF. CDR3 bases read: TGTGCCAGCAGAAAAACAGGGTCCTACGAG.

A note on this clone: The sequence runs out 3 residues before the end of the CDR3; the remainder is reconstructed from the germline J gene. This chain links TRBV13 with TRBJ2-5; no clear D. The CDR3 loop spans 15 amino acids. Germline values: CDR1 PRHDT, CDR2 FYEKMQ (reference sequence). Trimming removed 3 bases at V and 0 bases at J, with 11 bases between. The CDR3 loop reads CASSFRLQYQETQYF. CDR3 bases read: TGTGCCAGCAGCTTTAGACTCCAGTACCAAGAGACC.

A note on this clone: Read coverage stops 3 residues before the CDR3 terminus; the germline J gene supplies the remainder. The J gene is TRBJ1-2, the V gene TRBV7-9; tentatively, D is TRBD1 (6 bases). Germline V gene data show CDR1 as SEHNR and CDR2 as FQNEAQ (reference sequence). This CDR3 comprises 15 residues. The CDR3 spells CASSLEVAGVSGYTF. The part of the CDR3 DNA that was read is TGTGCCAGCAGCTTAGAAGTGGCAGGGGTAAGCGGC.

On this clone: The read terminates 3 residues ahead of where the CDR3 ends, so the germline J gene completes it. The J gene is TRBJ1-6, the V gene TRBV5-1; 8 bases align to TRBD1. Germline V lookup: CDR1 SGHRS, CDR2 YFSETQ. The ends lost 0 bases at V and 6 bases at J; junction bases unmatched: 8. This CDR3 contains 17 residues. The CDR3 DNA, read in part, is TGCGCCAGCAGCTTGGGGCAGGGGGCGTTTGGTAATTCACCC. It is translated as CASSLGQGAFGNSP. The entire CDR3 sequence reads CASSLGQGAFGNSPLHF.

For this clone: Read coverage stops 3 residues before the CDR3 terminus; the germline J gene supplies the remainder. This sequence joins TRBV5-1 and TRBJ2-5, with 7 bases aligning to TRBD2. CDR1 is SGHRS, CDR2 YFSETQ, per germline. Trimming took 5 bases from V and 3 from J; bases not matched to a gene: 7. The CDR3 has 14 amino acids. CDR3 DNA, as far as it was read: TGCGCCAGCAGGCGGGACTATGCGAAAGAGACC. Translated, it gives CASRRDYAKET. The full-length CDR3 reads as CASRRDYAKETQYF.

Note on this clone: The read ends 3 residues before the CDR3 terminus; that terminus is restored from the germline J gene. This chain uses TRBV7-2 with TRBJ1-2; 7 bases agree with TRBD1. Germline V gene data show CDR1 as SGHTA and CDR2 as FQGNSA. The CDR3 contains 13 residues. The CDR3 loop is CASSSGGGGGYTF. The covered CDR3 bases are TGTGCCAGCAGCTCCGGAGGGGGCGGGGGC.

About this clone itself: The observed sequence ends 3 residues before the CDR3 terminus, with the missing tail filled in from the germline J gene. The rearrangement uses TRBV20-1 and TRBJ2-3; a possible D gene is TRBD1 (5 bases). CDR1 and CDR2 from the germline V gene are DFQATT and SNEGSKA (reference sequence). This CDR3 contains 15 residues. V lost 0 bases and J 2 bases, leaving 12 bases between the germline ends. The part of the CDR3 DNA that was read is TGCAGTGCTAGAGATGCGGCAGGGAACACAGATACG. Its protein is CSARDAAGNTDT. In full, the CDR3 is CSARDAAGNTDTQYF.

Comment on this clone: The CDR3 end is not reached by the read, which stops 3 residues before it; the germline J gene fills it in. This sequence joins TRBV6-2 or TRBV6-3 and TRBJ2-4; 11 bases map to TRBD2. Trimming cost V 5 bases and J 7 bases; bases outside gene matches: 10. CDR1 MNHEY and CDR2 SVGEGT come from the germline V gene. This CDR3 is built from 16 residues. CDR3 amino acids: CASSDPSGRFQNIQYF. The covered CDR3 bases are TGTGCCAGCAGTGACCCTAGCGGGAGGTTCCAGAACATT.

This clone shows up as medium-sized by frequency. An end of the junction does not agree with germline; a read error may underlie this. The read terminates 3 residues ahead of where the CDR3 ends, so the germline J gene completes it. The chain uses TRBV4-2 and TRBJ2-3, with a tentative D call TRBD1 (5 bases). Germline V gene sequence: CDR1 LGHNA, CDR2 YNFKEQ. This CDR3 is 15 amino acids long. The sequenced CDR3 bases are TGCGCCAGCAGCCAAGATCCAGGGTTGGCAGATACG. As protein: CASSQDPGLADT. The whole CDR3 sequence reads CASSQDPGLADTQYF.

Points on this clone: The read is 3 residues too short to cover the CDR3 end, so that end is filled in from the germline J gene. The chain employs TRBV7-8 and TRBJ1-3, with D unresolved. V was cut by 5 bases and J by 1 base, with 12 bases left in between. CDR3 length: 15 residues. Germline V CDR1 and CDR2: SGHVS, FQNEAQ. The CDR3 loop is CASSGQVTSGNTIYF. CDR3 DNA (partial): TGTGCCAGCAGCGGGCAGGTCACGTCTGGAAACACC.

This CDR3 is CASSVTSGGYNEQFF. The CDR3 DNA, read in part, is TGTGCCAGTAGTGTGACTAGCGGGGGCTACAATGAG. The chain carries TRBV19 and TRBJ2-1; 12 positions agree with TRBD2. The CDR3 is cut off 3 residues early in the read; its end comes from the germline J gene. Germline values: CDR1 LNHDA, CDR2 SQIVND (reference sequence). The V gene end was trimmed by 5 bases and the J gene end by 3 bases; junction bases not matched to a gene: 2. The CDR3 loop spans 15 amino acids.

The CDR3 bases that were read are TGTGCCAGCAGCCCACGGGGACAATCCAGCCAGCCC. This gives the protein CASSPRGQSSQP. The entire CDR3 sequence reads CASSPRGQSSQPQHF. V is TRBV7-9 and J is TRBJ1-5; D perhaps matches TRBD1 (6 bases). Read sequence stops 3 residues before the CDR3 end, and the germline J gene provides the missing end. From germline, CDR1 is SEHNR and CDR2 FQNEAQ (reference sequence). V lost 5 bases and J 7 bases, leaving 18 bases between the germline ends. The CDR3 has 15 amino acids.

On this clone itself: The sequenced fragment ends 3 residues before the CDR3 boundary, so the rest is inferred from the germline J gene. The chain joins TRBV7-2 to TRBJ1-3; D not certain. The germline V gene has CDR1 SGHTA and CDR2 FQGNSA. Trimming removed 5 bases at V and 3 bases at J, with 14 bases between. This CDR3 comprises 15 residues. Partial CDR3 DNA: TGTGCCAGCAGCCCACGGAGTGCGGGTGGAAACACC. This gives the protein CASSPRSAGGNT. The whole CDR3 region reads CASSPRSAGGNTIYF. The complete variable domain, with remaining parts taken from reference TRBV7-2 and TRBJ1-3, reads GAGVSQSPSNKVTEKGKDVELRCDPISGHTALYWYRQSLGQGLEFLIYFQGNSAPDKSGLPSDRFSAERTGGSVSTLTIQRTQQEDSAVYLCASSPRSAGGNTIYFGEGSWLTVV.

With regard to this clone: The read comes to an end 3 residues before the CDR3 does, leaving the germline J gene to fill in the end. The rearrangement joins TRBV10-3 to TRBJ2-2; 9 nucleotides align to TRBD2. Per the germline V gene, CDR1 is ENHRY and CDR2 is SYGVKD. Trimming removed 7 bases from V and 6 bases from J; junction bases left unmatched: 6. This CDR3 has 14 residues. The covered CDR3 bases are TGTGCCATCATGGTGGCGGGGGGGGCCGGGGAG. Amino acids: CAIMVAGGAGE. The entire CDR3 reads CAIMVAGGAGELFF.

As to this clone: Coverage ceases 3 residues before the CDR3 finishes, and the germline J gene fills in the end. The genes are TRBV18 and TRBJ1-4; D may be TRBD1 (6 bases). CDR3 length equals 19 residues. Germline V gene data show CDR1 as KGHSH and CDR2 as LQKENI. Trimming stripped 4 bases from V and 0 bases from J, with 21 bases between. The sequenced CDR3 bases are TGTGCCAGCTCACTTACCCCCCCAGGGGCCCTGACAACTAATGAAAAA. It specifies CASSLTPPGALTTNEK. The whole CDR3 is CASSLTPPGALTTNEKLFF.

CDR3 DNA (partial): TGCGCCAGCAGGGACGACAGGGAAGGCACAGATACG. This gives the protein CASRDDREGTDT. The whole CDR3 is CASRDDREGTDTQYF. This chain connects TRBV5-1 to TRBJ2-3, with 7 bases that match TRBD1. The CDR3 end falls 3 residues outside the read, so it is completed with the germline J gene. CDR1 and CDR2 from the germline V gene are SGHRS and YFSETQ. The CDR3 is 15 residues long. Germline trimming cut 5 bases from V and 1 base from J; bases unmatched to any gene: 7.

The CDR3 loop reads CASSNLWDKSYEQYF. The part of the CDR3 DNA that was read is TGTGCCAGCAGTAACCTCTGGGACAAGTCCTACGAG. This rearrangement joins TRBV6-2 or TRBV6-3 to TRBJ2-7, with TRBD1 as a possible D gene (6 bases). The DNA ends 3 residues before the CDR3 does, and the rest of the CDR3 is filled in from the germline J gene. The CDR3 is 15 amino acids. V dropped 5 bases and J dropped 1 base, with 15 bases sitting between them. The germline V gene has CDR1 MNHEY and CDR2 SVGEGT.

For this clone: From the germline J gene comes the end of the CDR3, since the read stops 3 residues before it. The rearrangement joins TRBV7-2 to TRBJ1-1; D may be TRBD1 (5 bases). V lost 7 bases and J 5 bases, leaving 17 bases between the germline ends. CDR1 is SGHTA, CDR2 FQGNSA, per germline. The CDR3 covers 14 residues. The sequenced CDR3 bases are TGTGCCAGCACTGAAAACGGGGGAAGAACTGAA. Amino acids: CASTENGGRTE. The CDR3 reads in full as CASTENGGRTEAFF. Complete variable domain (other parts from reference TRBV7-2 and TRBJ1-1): GAGVSQSPSNKVTEKGKDVELRCDPISGHTALYWYRQSLGQGLEFLIYFQGNSAPDKSGLPSDRFSAERTGGSVSTLTIQRTQQEDSAVYLCASTENGGRTEAFFGQGTRLTVV.

The sequenced part of the CDR3 DNA is TGTGCCTGGAGTTCTAGCGGACAGGGTGGAGATACG. Translating gives CAWSSSGQGGDT. The CDR3 reads in full as CAWSSSGQGGDTQYF. The chain recombines TRBV30 with TRBJ2-3, with D possibly being TRBD1 (8 bases). The read stops 3 residues short of the end of the CDR3; the missing end is completed from the germline J gene. The CDR3 extends over 15 amino acids. Trimming removed 2 bases from V and 5 bases from J, with 17 bases in between. The V gene's germline CDR1 is GTSNPN and CDR2 SVGIG (reference sequence).

The CDR3 bases that were read are TGTGCCAGTAGGGATACAGGGGGCGCTGGGGCCAACGTC. It yields the protein CASRDTGGAGANV. The whole CDR3 sequence reads CASRDTGGAGANVLTF. This sequence joins TRBV19 and TRBJ2-6; 9 nucleotides align to TRBD1. The read falls 3 residues short of the CDR3 end, and the missing part is taken from the germline J gene. The CDR3 loop spans 16 amino acids. V was clipped by 6 bases and J by 2 bases; unmatched bases: 5. Germline CDR1 and CDR2: LNHDA and SQIVND (reference sequence).

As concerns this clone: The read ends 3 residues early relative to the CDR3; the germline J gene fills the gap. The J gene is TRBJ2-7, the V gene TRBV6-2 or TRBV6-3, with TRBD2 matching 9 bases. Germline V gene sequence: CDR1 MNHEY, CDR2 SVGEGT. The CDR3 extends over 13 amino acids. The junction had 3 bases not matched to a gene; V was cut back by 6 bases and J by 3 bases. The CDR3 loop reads CASRFSGSYEQYF. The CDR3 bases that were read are TGTGCCAGCAGATTTAGCGGGAGCTACGAG.

The part of the CDR3 DNA that was read is TGCAGTGCCGGGCGGGTATCGGATCAGCCC. Encoded protein: CSAGRVSDQP. The CDR3 reads in full as CSAGRVSDQPQHF. The J gene is TRBJ1-5, the V gene TRBV20-1, with D unresolved. The observed sequence ends 3 residues before the CDR3 terminus, with the missing tail filled in from the germline J gene. CDR3 length equals 13 residues. Trimming stripped 6 bases from V and 5 bases from J, with 14 bases between. The germline V gene encodes CDR1 DFQATT and CDR2 SNEGSKA (reference sequence).

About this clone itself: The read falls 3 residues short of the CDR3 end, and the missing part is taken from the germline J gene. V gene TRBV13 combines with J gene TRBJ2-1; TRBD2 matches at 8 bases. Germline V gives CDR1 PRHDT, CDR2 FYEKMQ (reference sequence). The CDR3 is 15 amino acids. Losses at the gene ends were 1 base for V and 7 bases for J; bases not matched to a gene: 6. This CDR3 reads CASSLDRGGRNEQFF. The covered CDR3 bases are TGTGCCAGCAGCTTAGATCGGGGGGGCAGGAATGAG.

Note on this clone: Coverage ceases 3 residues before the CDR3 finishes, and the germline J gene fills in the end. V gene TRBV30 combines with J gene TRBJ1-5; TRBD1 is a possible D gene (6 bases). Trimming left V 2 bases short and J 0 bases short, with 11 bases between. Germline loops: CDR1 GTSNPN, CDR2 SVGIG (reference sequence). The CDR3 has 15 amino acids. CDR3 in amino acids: CAWSTGTHSNQPQHF. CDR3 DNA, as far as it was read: TGTGCCTGGAGTACCGGGACACATAGCAATCAGCCC. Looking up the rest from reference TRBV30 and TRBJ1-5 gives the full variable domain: SQTIHQWPATLVQPVGSPLSLECTVEGTSNPNLYWYRQAAGRGLQLLFYSVGIGQISSEVPQNLSASRPQDRQFILSSKKLLLSDSGFYLCAWSTGTHSNQPQHFGDGTRLSIL.